This T cell receptor beta chain was found in a study of tumor-infiltrating lymphocytes in primary liver carcinoma. In the study overall: The patients comprised men and women between the ages of 30 and 69 years. Findings and caveats of the study: Tumor samples exhibited a significantly greater top-250-clone fraction than blood samples (p = 0.039).

Concerning this clonotype itself: Its antigen is as yet unknown. The junction shows a germline mismatch at one end, possibly a read error.

Extraction of RNA together with DNA used about 17-31 mg of unsorted bulk tissue. Five separate regions were sampled from each tumor. The authors made TCR beta cDNA from 400 to 550 ng total RNA with a constant-region primer. Nested multiplex PCR, run for three rounds with slightly modified ARM-PCR, yielded TCR beta libraries. The opening two PCR rounds, 10 cycles each, paired TRBV1-TRBV30 forward primers with a C-beta reverse primer. TCRdb used MiXCR to reprocess the multiplex PCR reads, holding one entry per CDR3 protein. The data contain 100,000 to 150,000 distinct CDR3 sequences, roughly three fifths of them seen just once; the ten biggest clones take up less than 10%. The germline V gene encodes CDR1 SGHAT and CDR2 FQNNGV. The CDR3 totals 17 residues.

Sequenced: liver tumor tissue from sampling region 3. Subset in this sample: tumor region T3, left-lateral pole. The TCR sequence derives from a woman aged 55-70 years with primary liver carcinoma and hepatitis B virus infection. V gene TRBV11-2 combines with J gene TRBJ2-1; no definite D call. The CDR3 nucleotides are TGCGCCAGCAGCTTACCCTTCCAACAGACGAGTCCGCATGAGCAGTTCTTC. Amino acids: CASSLPFQQTSPHEQFF.